This note documents a single T cell receptor (beta chain) sequence. V was trimmed by 5 bases and J by 3 bases, leaving 8 bases between them. The CDR3 runs 11 residues. Germline V lookup: CDR1 SQVTM, CDR2 ANQGSEA. Someone with COVID-19 had been met by exposed participants within 2 weeks before study entry. These data are taken from a study of blood T cell repertoires in COVID-19. Study summary: The United States, Italy and Spain were the sources of the acute and convalescent COVID-19 samples. In each case, the material was cDNA or gDNA derived from T cells, B-cell-depleted T cells, or PBMCs.

In the original workflow: Amplification from reference gene primers served as the basis for estimated nucleated cell counts. Repertoires were generated with immunoSEQ multiplex PCR, while TCRdb's copy carries only in-frame clones and drops some. That table furnishes V, J and clone size, whereas the DNA furnished D and trimming. The repertoire has 270,000 or so clones, around 83% of them found once; the top ten carry 5% to 8%. The chain links TRBV29-1 to TRBJ2-7; tentative D call: TRBD2 (5 bases). Material: PBMCs or T cells enriched from blood (not recorded which). This TCR was recovered from a woman in her fifties or sixties who had been exposed to COVID-19. CDR3 amino acids: CSVSEVYEQYF. The CDR3 DNA sequence: TGCAGCGTTTCGGAGGTCTACGAGCAGTACTTC.